Sequencing of this T cell receptor beta chain was carried out in a study of blood T cell repertoires in COVID-19. CDR1 is MNHEY, CDR2 SVGAGI, per germline. CDR3 size: 13 residues. V was pared by 0 bases and J by 9 bases, with 6 bases between. The data were produced by immunoSEQ multiplex PCR, yet TCRdb's version contains in-frame clones alone and is incomplete. The top ten hold 16% of the sample, which has about 140,000 clones, about 80% seen once. Input material: peripheral blood. V is TRBV6-5 and J is TRBJ1-6, with D unresolved. The TCR comes from a man aged 45-60 years with acute or convalescent COVID-19. DNA of the CDR3: TGTGCCAGCAGTTACTCTCTAGGTTCACCCCTCCACTTT. This codes for CASSYSLGSPLHF.